The 5 T cell receptor beta chains reported below all come from one sample, sequenced in a study of CD8 T cell repertoires and HIV-1 epitope variants. The assay was immunoSEQ multiplex PCR, and TCRdb's table has in-frame clones only and misses some. The sample has some 5,100 clones, under 70% seen once; the top ten hold approximately 42%. These TCRs are of unknown antigen specificity. The specimen sequenced was cultured CD8+ T cells derived from PBMCs. These receptors were obtained from a male donor with HIV.

V and J are TRBV6-5 and TRBJ2-5; 10 positions match TRBD1. The CDR3 is 15 residues long. Trimming took 5 bases from V and 4 from J; bases not matched to a gene: 7. Germline loops: CDR1 MNHEY, CDR2 SVGAGI. This chain's CDR3 is CASSGQTGGAETQYF. The CDR3 DNA follows: TGTGCCAGCAGTGGGCAGACAGGGGGCGCAGAGACCCAGTACTTC.

The chain joins TRBV7-8 to TRBJ2-5; D not certain. V lost 5 bases to trimming and J lost 5 bases, with 15 bases between them. The CDR3 totals 14 residues. Per the germline V gene, CDR1 is SGHVS and CDR2 is FQNEAQ. The CDR3 bases are TGTGCCAGCAGCCCCAGAGGCCCGCGGGAGACCCAGTACTTC. It specifies CASSPRGPRETQYF.

The V and J genes are TRBV4-2 and TRBJ2-1, with TRBD2 identical over 8 bases. The germline CDR1 and CDR2 sequences are LGHNA and YNFKEQ. V shed 1 base and J 5 bases; nucleotides not matched to a gene: 7. The CDR3 covers 16 residues. The CDR3 coding sequence is TGTGCCAGCAGCCAAGTTGCGGGAGGTTCGGACAATGAGCAGTTCTTC. It translates to CASSQVAGGSDNEQFF.

The chain has TRBV2 and TRBJ2-5; perhaps TRBD1 as D (7 bases). Germline CDR1 reads SNHLY; CDR2 reads FYNNEI. Trimming took off 7 bases at V and 5 bases at J, with 20 bases between the two ends. The CDR3 extends over 15 amino acids. This CDR3 reads CASTPTGGGGETQYF. The DNA of the CDR3 is TGTGCCAGCACGCCGACTGGAGGGGGCGGCGAGACCCAGTACTTC.

The chain couples TRBV10-2 to TRBJ1-5; D not resolved. The CDR3 sequence is 13 residues long. Germline CDR1 is WSHSY and CDR2 is SAAADI. V was trimmed by 2 bases and J by 7 bases, leaving 9 bases between them. CDR3 DNA: TGCGCCAGCAGTGAGGGAGTGGGACAGCCCCAGCATTTT. This encodes CASSEGVGQPQHF.